Listed below are T cell receptor beta chains from one sample, sequenced in a study of CD8+CD57+ T cells in acquired aplastic anemia. TCRdb fed the reads into MiXCR, producing one record per CDR3 protein. The data hold hundreds of thousands of distinct CDR3 sequences, with approximately 33% observed a single time. The sample comprised sorted CD4+, CD8+, or CD8+CD57+ T cells (not recorded which) from PBMCs. The receptors were sampled from a human donor with aplastic anemia. CDR3s include the opening cysteine and the closing phenylalanine or tryptophan. A D gene is named only where the DNA matches it firmly. The size field is filled for only some rows; it gives once, few, many or a size class.

j_call | clone_size | v_call | d_call | cdr3_nt | cdr3_aa
TRBJ1-6 | - | TRBV25-1 | TRBD1 | TGTGCCAGCAGACCAGGACAGGGGGGATCACCCCTCCACTTT | CASRPGQGGSPLHF
TRBJ2-7 | many | TRBV2 | TRBD1 | TGTGCCAGCAGTGAAGTGGGACAGAGCTCCTACGAGCAGTACTTC | CASSEVGQSSYEQYF
TRBJ2-7 | many | TRBV5-1 | TRBD1 | TGCGCCAGCAGCACGGGACAGGGTTCCTACGAGCAGTACTTC | CASSTGQGSYEQYF
TRBJ1-2 | many | TRBV9 | TRBD1 | TGTGCCAGCAGCACAGGGGTGGGGGGTCCAGGTTTACGCTACACCTTC | CASSTGVGGPGLRYTF
TRBJ2-2 | - | TRBV3-1 | - | TGTGCCAGCAGCCCCCCACGGGTAGCCGGGGAGCTGTTTTTT | CASSPPRVAGELFF
TRBJ1-6 | few | TRBV7-2 | - | TGTGCCAGCCAACCCCTAGCAGCCGAGTCACCCCTCCACTTT | CASQPLAAESPLHF
TRBJ1-5 | - | TRBV19 | - | TGTGCCAGCAGTGAAACAGTTGGGGGTACTCAGCCCCAGCATTTT | CASSETVGGTQPQHF
TRBJ2-3 | few | TRBV24-1 | - | TGTGCCACCAGTGATCCGAAAGCTATTCGGGACACAGATACGCAGTATTTT | CATSDPKAIRDTDTQYF
TRBJ2-5 | few | TRBV20-1 | TRBD1 | TGCAGTGCCACGGGACAGCAGTCCCAAGAGACCCAGTACTTC | CSATGQQSQETQYF
TRBJ2-6 | - | TRBV25-1 | TRBD2 | TGTGCCAGCAGTGAACCCGGGAGGGTCTCCATCTCTGGGGCCAACGTCCTGACTTTC | CASSEPGRVSISGANVLTF
TRBJ2-5 | many | TRBV29-1 | - | TGCAGCCTCCGAGGAGCTGTCGGTGGAATTGGGGAGACCCAGTACTTC | CSLRGAVGGIGETQYF
TRBJ2-2 | many | TRBV2 | - | TGTGCCAGCAGTGAAGGGCTCGCGAACACCGGGGAGCTGTTTTTT | CASSEGLANTGELFF
TRBJ2-2 | - | TRBV20-1 | - | TGCAGTGCCCAACGGAGGGAAGGGGAGCTGCTTTTT | CSAQRREGELLF
TRBJ1-2 | - | TRBV6-4 | TRBD1 | TGTGTCAGCAGGGGGGACCACTCAGGTGGCTACACCTTC | CVSRGDHSGGYTF
TRBJ1-2 | many | TRBV11-2 | - | TGTGCCAGCAGCTCGTTAGACAGCAGTAACTATGGCTACACCTTC | CASSSLDSSNYGYTF
TRBJ2-7 | many | TRBV24-1 | TRBD1 | TGTGCCACCAGTTCCTGGGACAGGGAAAAGTACGAGCAGTACTTC | CATSSWDREKYEQYF